Listed here is a single T cell receptor beta chain. This clonotype showed up many times. No cognate antigen has been identified for it. Base qualities are not at hand, and no much larger clone is one base apart. These data are taken from a study of T cells in Graves' hyperthyroidism and ophthalmopathy (dated by TCRdb to between 2018 and 2020). Broadly, across the study: Peripheral blood samples were taken at the time of initial diagnosis, prior to any treatment. The 75 to 100 discovery patients were divided at random into training and test sets in a 7:3 ratio. Prospective prediction of ophthalmopathy was tested in an independent validation cohort of about 19 hyperthyroidism patients and 15 to 17 patients who later progressed to ophthalmopathy. Once sampling was done, hyperthyroidism patients were given methimazole at a starting dose of 30 mg daily, whereas ophthalmopathy patients were given high-dose intravenous methylprednisolone. To identify TCR V-J signatures that set the groups apart, the researchers used a discovery cohort of about a hundred patients, made up of approximately 43 with Graves' ophthalmopathy and 57 with stable Graves' hyperthyroidism. Thyroid tissue and blood T-cell repertoires from about 6 Graves' hyperthyroidism patients were also compared in the study. The paper describes TCR Vbeta CDR3 sequencing of 135 peripheral blood samples, made up of approximately 40 ophthalmopathy patients, more than 70 hyperthyroidism patients and roughly 17 progressor patients. Overall results and qualifications from the work: No statistical method was used to set the sample size in advance, and investigators knew the group allocation. Most expanded thyroid clonotypes (frequency above 0.001) were also found in blood, which suggests that blood repertoires may mirror thyroid immune responses. A 13 V-J signature model separated ophthalmopathy from stable hyperthyroidism, with 87.88% sensitivity and roughly 82% specificity in cross-validation and 80%/75% in testing. In validation, the model predicted progression to ophthalmopathy a median of around six months before onset, with roughly 71% sensitivity and almost 75% specificity.

TCR beta CDR3 regions were amplified from RNA transcripts. The first round of RT-PCR for the TCR CDR3 was performed with the HTBI primer set and the Qiagen OneStep RT-PCR kit. The libraries were constructed in a second round of multiplex PCR and then size-selected and purified. Libraries were sequenced paired-end with 100 bp reads on an Illumina HiSeq2000. Concerning the study's data processing: SOAPnuke was used to process the raw data, throwing out any read that contained adapters or uncalled bases, had a mean Phred below 15, or lacked an exact constant-primer or identifier match. High-quality paired reads were merged with COPE v1.2.5, and unique nucleotide sequences were defined as clonotypes. MiTCR v1.1 was used to align clonotypes to the IMGT TRBV, TRBD and TRBJ reference segments. Analysis was restricted to V-J combinations with a frequency above 0.0001, which covered about 99% of repertoires. The TCS score was defined as the ratio of F50 (clonal expansion) to E x V (chaos), calculated using BLOSUM62-based TCRdist between CDR3 peptides within each V-J. Welch's t-statistics and random forest reduced around 550 V-J features to 10 to 15, which were used in a naive Bayes classifier (R e1071). The public sequencing data were trimmed at Q25 with fastp and processed into clonotypes with MiXCR by TCRdb, which kept only in-frame beta chains. CDR3 protein duplicates are merged, each entry listing the most common genes and DNA. TCRdb, rather than the study authors, made the V and J calls. The sample table records hundreds of thousands of distinct CDR3 sequences; about 15% of these occur just once. Approximately 19% of the sample comes from the top ten.

CDR1 and CDR2, per the germline V gene, are KGHSH and LQKENI. The germline V and J ends show losses of 6 bases and 0 bases respectively, and no gene match explains 6 bases of the junction. From its cysteine to its phenylalanine, the CDR3 spans 15 amino acids. The entry retains the CDR3 DNA only, 45 bases that are in frame from base 1. Moderately to severely active disease, a Clinical Activity Score of at least 3, a NOSPECS grade of at least 4, and a duration under 3 months were present in ophthalmopathy patients. The study excluded patients with uncontrolled infections, other autoimmune diseases, pregnancy or lactation. Diagnoses were established on the basis of clinical symptoms, serum thyroxine and TRAb, thyroid ultrasound, and orbital computed tomography. Ficoll-Paque density gradient centrifugation was used to isolate PBMCs from about 9.4 ml of fresh peripheral blood. Trizol reagent was used to extract total RNA, and RNA quality was then checked on an Agilent 2100 Bioanalyzer.

The V and J genes are TRBV18 and TRBJ2-7, with 9 junctional bases fitting TRBD1. The receptor's source is a woman aged 60-70 years with Graves' ophthalmopathy. Specimen: blood. The CDR3 corresponds to CASSTGDRDSYEQYF. The DNA reads TGTGCCAGCTCTACGGGGGACAGGGACTCCTACGAGCAGTACTTC.